The entry below describes one T cell receptor (beta chain). The antigen is unknown. This specimen comes from a study of pediatric ulcerative colitis. Study-wide points: A couple of rectal CDR3 clonotypes occurred in all ulcerative colitis patients. Ulcerative colitis patients shared more blood-rectal clones than controls. Two patients' blood samples yielded substantially fewer templates.

The CDR3 totals 16 residues. The V gene's germline CDR1 is MGHRA and CDR2 YSYEKL. The ends were cut back, 1 base at V and 8 bases at J, with 17 bases in the middle. The assay was run at survey level. The repertoire was sequenced with immunoSEQ multiplex PCR; TCRdb's copy has only in-frame clones and lacks some. This sample yields under 45,000 clones, of which approximately 82% are seen a single time; about 23% belongs to the top ten. Source material: blood. The sequence was collected from a girl aged 10 to 17 with moderate ulcerative colitis. The chain recombines TRBV4-1 with TRBJ1-4, with D possibly TRBD1 on 5 matching bases. CDR3 in DNA: TGCGCCAGCAGCCAAGGGGGCTCTGGTGCGGGGGAAAAACTGTTTTTT. Amino acid sequence: CASSQGGSGAGEKLFF.